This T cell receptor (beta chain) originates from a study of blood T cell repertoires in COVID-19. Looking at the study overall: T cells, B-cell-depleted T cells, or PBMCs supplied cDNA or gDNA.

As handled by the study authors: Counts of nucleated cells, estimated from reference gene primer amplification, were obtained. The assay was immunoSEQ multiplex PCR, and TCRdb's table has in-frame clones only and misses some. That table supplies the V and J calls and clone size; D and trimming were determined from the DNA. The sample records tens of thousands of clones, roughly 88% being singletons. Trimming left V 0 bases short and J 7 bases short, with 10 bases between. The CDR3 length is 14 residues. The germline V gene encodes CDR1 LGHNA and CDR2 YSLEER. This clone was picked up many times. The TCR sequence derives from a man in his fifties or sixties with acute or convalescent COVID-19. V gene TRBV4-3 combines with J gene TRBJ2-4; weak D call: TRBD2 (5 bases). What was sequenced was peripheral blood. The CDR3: CASSQDAGLNIQYF. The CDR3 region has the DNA TGCGCCAGCAGCCAAGACGCGGGTCTGAACATTCAGTACTTC.